The present TCR beta chain was sequenced within a study of blood T cells in healthy people across ages. This clonotype was picked up many times. Its antigen is unidentified. General study findings and limits: Age advanced and TCR beta diversity per million T cells fell, roughly linearly.

Donation came from healthy Caucasian individuals in Russia who were aged roughly 6 to 95. With a J-beta primer mix and a sample-barcoded 5' primer, a second PCR ran roughly 7 to 11 cycles. The template-switch adaptor was a 5' adaptor with 12 random nucleotides. It tagged each cDNA molecule. TCRdb reprocessed the 5' RACE reads with MiXCR, giving one entry per CDR3 protein. The table has roughly 680,000 distinct CDR3 sequences, under 65% seen once. The TCR comes from a woman of 80 years or more in good health. Material for sequencing was blood.

CDR3 DNA: TGTGCCATCAGGGACGGGACAGGGAGTGAAAAACTGTTTTTT. Amino acid sequence: CAIRDGTGSEKLFF. The gene calls are TRBV10-3 and TRBJ1-4; TRBD1 matches at 9 bases. The CDR3 length is 14 residues. Per germline, CDR1 ENHRY and CDR2 SYGVKD. V lost 6 bases to trimming and J lost 7 bases; unmatched junction nucleotides: 6.